This is a list of T cell receptor beta chains from one sample in a study of cytomegalovirus exposure and HLA in healthy donors. Produced via immunoSEQ multiplex PCR; TCRdb's table is partial and in-frame only. The data show about 120,000 clones, about 84% seen once. The sequencing input was PBMCs. All receptors come from a man between 18 and 35 years old in good health and CMV-seronegative. The CDR3 runs from the conserved cysteine through the conserved F or W. Fields, in order: J gene, D gene, V gene, clone size, CDR3 DNA, CDR3 protein. The D gene is left open where the match is weak. Expanded clones get a size class; other rows say once, few or many, or leave the size out.

TRBJ2-3 TRBD2 TRBV6-4 - TGTGCCAGCAGCCGGACTAGCGGGGGTGGCACAGATACGCAGTATTTT CASSRTSGGGTDTQYF
TRBJ2-1 - TRBV7-2 - TGTGCCAGCAGCTCCCTCCTGGCGGGAAATGAGCAGTTCTTC CASSSLLAGNEQFF
TRBJ1-6 - TRBV6-5 once TGTGCCAGCAGTGCCCCGGACACGGATAATTCACCCCTCCACTTT CASSAPDTDNSPLHF
TRBJ1-5 TRBD1 TRBV4-2 - TGTGCCAGCAGCGGACAGGGGGGGCAGCCCCAGCATTTT CASSGQGGQPQHF
TRBJ2-7 TRBD1 TRBV30 - TGTGCCTGGAATGGACAGGGGTCTAACGAGCAGTACTTC CAWNGQGSNEQYF
TRBJ1-1 - TRBV6-6 - TGTGCCAGCAGCCTACAGCCAACGATCACTGAAGCTTTCTTT CASSLQPTITEAFF
TRBJ2-6 TRBD1 TRBV18 - TGTGCCAGCTCACTCGCGACAGGGGGTAGAGGGGCCAACGTCCTGACTTTC CASSLATGGRGANVLTF
TRBJ2-3 TRBD2 TRBV27 - TGTGCCAGCAGTTTATCAGGCGGGAGTGCAGATACGCAGTATTTT CASSLSGGSADTQYF
TRBJ2-1 TRBD1 TRBV11-3 - TGTGCCAGCAGCATCTGGGACAGTTGGGACAATGAGCAGTTCTTC CASSIWDSWDNEQFF
TRBJ2-1 TRBD2 TRBV7-9 - TGTGCCAGCAGCCCAGGGACTAGCGGGACTTCCTACAATGAGCAGTTCTTC CASSPGTSGTSYNEQFF
TRBJ2-3 - TRBV6-4 - TGTGCCAGCAGTGAACAGCCCACAGATACGCAGTATTTT CASSEQPTDTQYF
TRBJ2-1 - TRBV9 - TGTGCCAGCAGCGTAGAGGTAGCGGCAAACAATGAGCAGTTCTTC CASSVEVAANNEQFF
TRBJ2-1 - TRBV30 - TGTGCCTGGAGTGGGGTGACGGGAGTAATGCATGAGCAGTTCTTC CAWSGVTGVMHEQFF
TRBJ1-1 - TRBV7-9 - TGTGCCAGCAGCACCTCGACAGGCCTCCCATATGAAGCTTTCTTT CASSTSTGLPYEAFF